What follows describes a single T cell receptor beta chain. Cohorts were determined from participant-reported clinical history. Resolution of symptoms, clearance, or two negative PCRs was present in recovered Cohort 3 donors. V was shortened by 10 bases and J by 3 bases, with 22 bases between the two germline ends. Germline loops: CDR1 MRHNA, CDR2 SNTAGT. The CDR3 contains 17 residues. The data were taken from a study of blood T cell repertoires in COVID-19. The protocol was immunoSEQ multiplex PCR, while the TCRdb copy is restricted to in-frame clones and leaves out a portion. The data contain fewer than 350,000 clones, about nine tenths of them seen just once; the ten biggest clones take up 1.5% to 2%.

The sequenced sample consisted of PBMCs or T cells enriched from blood (not recorded which). The sequence came from a woman in her 40s who had recovered from COVID-19. V gene TRBV6-4 combines with J gene TRBJ1-6, with D maybe TRBD1 (6 bases). As DNA, the CDR3 is TGTGCCATCAACTCCAGGGGCCAGCCATTCTATAATTCACCCCTCCACTTT. As protein: CAINSRGQPFYNSPLHF.